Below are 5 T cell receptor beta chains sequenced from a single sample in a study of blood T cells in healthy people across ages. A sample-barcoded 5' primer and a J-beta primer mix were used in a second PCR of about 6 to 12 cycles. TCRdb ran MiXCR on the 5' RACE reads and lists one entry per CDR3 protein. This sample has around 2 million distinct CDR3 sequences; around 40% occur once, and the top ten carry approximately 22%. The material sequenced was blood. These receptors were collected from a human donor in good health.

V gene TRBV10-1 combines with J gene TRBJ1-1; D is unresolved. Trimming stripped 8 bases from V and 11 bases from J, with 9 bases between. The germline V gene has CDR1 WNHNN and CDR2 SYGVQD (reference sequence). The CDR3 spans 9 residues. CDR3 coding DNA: TGCGCCAGCCCCTGGCGGGCTTTCTTT. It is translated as CASPWRAFF.

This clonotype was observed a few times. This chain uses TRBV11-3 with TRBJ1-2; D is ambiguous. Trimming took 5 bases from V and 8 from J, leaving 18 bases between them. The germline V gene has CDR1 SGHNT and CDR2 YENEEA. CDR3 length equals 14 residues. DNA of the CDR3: TGTGCCAGCAGCAGCGTCGGAAAAGAGGGAGGCTACACCTTC. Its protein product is CASSSVGKEGGYTF. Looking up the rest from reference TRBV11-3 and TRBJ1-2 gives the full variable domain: EAGVVQSPRYKIIEKKQPVAFWCNPISGHNTLYWYLQNLGQGPELLIRYENEEAVDDSQLPKDRFSAERLKGVDSTLKIQPAELGDSAVYLCASSSVGKEGGYTFGSGTRLTVV.

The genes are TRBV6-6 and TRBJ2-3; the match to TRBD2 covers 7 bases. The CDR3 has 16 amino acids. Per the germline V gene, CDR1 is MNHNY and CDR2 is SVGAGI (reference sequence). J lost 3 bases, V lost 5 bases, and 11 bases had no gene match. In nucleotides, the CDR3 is TGTGCCAGCAGTCACGGACTAGAAGCCGGGACAGATACGCAGTATTTT. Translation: CASSHGLEAGTDTQYF.

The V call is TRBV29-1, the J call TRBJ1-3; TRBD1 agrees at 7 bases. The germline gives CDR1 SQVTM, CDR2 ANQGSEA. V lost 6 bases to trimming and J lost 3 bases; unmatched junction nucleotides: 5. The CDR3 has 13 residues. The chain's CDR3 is CSVETGVGNTIYF. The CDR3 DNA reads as TGCAGCGTCGAAACAGGGGTTGGAAACACCATATATTTT.

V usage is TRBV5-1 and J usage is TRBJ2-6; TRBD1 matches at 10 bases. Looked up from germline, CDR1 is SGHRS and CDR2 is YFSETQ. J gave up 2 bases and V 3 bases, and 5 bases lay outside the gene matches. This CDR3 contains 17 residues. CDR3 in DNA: TGCGCCAGCAGCTCGACAGGGGGCGTAGCTGGGGCCAACGTCCTGACTTTC. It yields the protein CASSSTGGVAGANVLTF.